These 27 T cell receptor beta chains came from one sample sequenced in a study of PD-L1 blockade in urothelial cancer. TCRdb's copy holds only in-frame clones and misses some; the assay was immunoSEQ multiplex PCR. Here the sample spans tens of thousands of clones, about four fifths being singletons. The specimen comprised PBMCs, sampled around atezolizumab (anti-PD-L1) treatment. The receptors shown here come from a man between 65 and 85 years old with urothelial cancer.

V gene TRBV6-5 combines with J gene TRBJ2-1, with 9 nucleotides matching TRBD2. V dropped 7 bases and J dropped 2; count of bases not matched to a gene: 3. Germline CDR1 MNHEY, CDR2 SVGAGI. The CDR3 runs to 14 residues. For the CDR3, the DNA is TGTGCCAGCACGGCTAGCGGGGCCTACAATGAGCAGTTCTTC. Amino acids: CASTASGAYNEQFF.

This clone was observed a few times. The CDR3 bases are TGTGCCAGCAGCTTAGGGGGACAGGGTCGAACCAACACCGGGGAGCTGTTTTTT. This encodes CASSLGGQGRTNTGELFF. The chain uses TRBV11-3 and TRBJ2-2, with 9 nucleotides matching TRBD1. Per the germline V gene, CDR1 is SGHNT and CDR2 is YENEEA. Trimming at V came to 1 base and at J to 2 bases, leaving 8 bases not matched to a gene. CDR3 length: 18 amino acids.

The rearrangement uses TRBV5-6 and TRBJ2-4; D uncertain. V lost 8 bases and J lost 0, with 12 bases in between. Germline CDR1 and CDR2: SGHDT and YYEEEE. The length of the CDR3 is 14 residues. The CDR3 spells CASCQAGAKNIQYF. Here the CDR3 DNA reads TGTGCCAGTTGCCAGGCCGGAGCCAAAAACATTCAGTACTTC.

This chain links TRBV28 with TRBJ1-1; 7 positions match TRBD1. The length of the CDR3 is 14 residues. Unmatched junction bases numbered 5, after V lost 2 bases and J lost 5 bases. Germline CDR1 is MDHEN and CDR2 is SYDVKM. CDR3 DNA sequence: TGTGCCAGCAGTTTAGAAGGGGGCTTGACTGAAGCTTTCTTT. The encoded protein is CASSLEGGLTEAFF.

V usage is TRBV4-2 and J usage is TRBJ2-1; D gene ambiguous. CDR3 length equals 12 residues. Germline CDR1 and CDR2: LGHNA and YNFKEQ. Trimming pared 0 bases from V and 9 bases from J, leaving 6 bases between. CDR3 amino acids: CASSQDSGEQFF. In nucleotides, the CDR3 is TGTGCCAGCAGCCAAGATTCCGGTGAGCAGTTCTTC.

The CDR3 reads CAISAGDKRGYTF. For the CDR3, the DNA is TGTGCCATCAGTGCGGGGGATAAACGTGGCTACACCTTC. The chain employs TRBV10-3 and TRBJ1-2; D might be TRBD1 (5 bases). The CDR3 is 13 residues long. The V gene's germline CDR1 is ENHRY and CDR2 SYGVKD. V lost 4 bases, J lost 7 bases, and 13 bases lay in between.

This clone was counted once. The V gene is TRBV11-2, the J gene TRBJ2-3; 11 positions agree with TRBD2. Germline trimming cut 3 bases from V and 1 base from J; bases unmatched to any gene: 0. The CDR3 sequence is 15 residues long. Germline CDR1 SGHAT, CDR2 FQNNGV. The CDR3 DNA reads TGTGCCAGCAGCTTTAGCGGGAGGGGCACAGATACGCAGTATTTT. It translates to CASSFSGRGTDTQYF.

The chain employs TRBV5-4 and TRBJ2-3; 13 bases match TRBD2. The J segment lost 4 bases and the V segment lost 4 bases, leaving 6 bases of the junction unmatched. CDR1 is SGHNT, CDR2 YYREEE, per germline (reference sequence). CDR3 length: 16 amino acids. For the CDR3, the DNA is TGTGCCAGCAGCCCCGGGACTAGCGGGACCGCAGATACGCAGTATTTT. This codes for CASSPGTSGTADTQYF.

The chain links TRBV2 to TRBJ2-7, with 8 nucleotides matching TRBD1. Germline CDR1 SNHLY, CDR2 FYNNEI. With 10 bases clipped from V and 2 bases from J, the junction kept 7 bases outside the gene matches. CDR3 size: 13 residues. The CDR3: CATSVQGAYEQYF. CDR3 coding DNA: TGTGCCACCTCAGTACAGGGGGCCTACGAGCAGTACTTC.

V is TRBV7-8 and J is TRBJ2-1; tentatively, D is TRBD2 (6 bases). This CDR3 spans 13 amino acids. Trimming stripped 5 bases from V and 5 bases from J, with 10 bases between. Germline lookup yields CDR1 SGHVS and CDR2 FQNEAQ. The CDR3 DNA reads TGTGCCAGCAGCCACGGGAGAGACAATGAGCAGTTCTTC. It specifies CASSHGRDNEQFF.

The chain recombines TRBV27 with TRBJ2-3; TRBD2 aligns across 12 bases. J gave up 4 bases and V 3 bases, and 2 bases lay outside the gene matches. CDR1 MNHEY and CDR2 SMNVEV come from the germline V gene (reference sequence). The CDR3 totals 15 residues. The CDR3 loop is CASSLTSGSPDTQYF. DNA of the CDR3: TGTGCCAGCAGTTTGACTAGCGGGAGCCCAGATACGCAGTATTTT.

The chain joins TRBV7-2 to TRBJ2-1, with D tentatively TRBD2 (5 bases). V lost 1 base to trimming and J lost 8 bases, with 9 bases between them. The CDR3 has 13 amino acids. CDR1 SGHTA and CDR2 FQGNSA come from the germline V gene. CDR3 DNA sequence: TGTGCCAGCAGCTTAGGACGGGGTGATGAGCAGTTCTTC. Protein product: CASSLGRGDEQFF.

The chain recombines TRBV15 with TRBJ2-3; no firm D call. Germline V lookup: CDR1 LNHNV, CDR2 YYDKDF (reference sequence). Trimming left V 0 bases short and J 9 bases short, with 10 bases between. There are 13 residues in the CDR3. The CDR3 DNA sequence: TGTGCCACCAGCAGAGATCGAGAAGAAACGCAGTATTTT. Amino acid sequence: CATSRDREETQYF.

This clone was recorded a few times. The rearrangement links TRBV5-1 to TRBJ2-2, with 9 bases matching TRBD1. V lost 4 bases and J lost 5; bases outside the gene matches: 6. This CDR3 is built from 15 residues. Germline V gives CDR1 SGHRS, CDR2 YFSETQ. DNA for the CDR3: TGCGCCAGCAGCGTGGGACAGGGAGATACCGGGGAGCTGTTTTTT. It encodes CASSVGQGDTGELFF.

The chain combines TRBV25-1 with TRBJ1-6, with 9 bases identical to TRBD1. Germline V gene lookup returns CDR1 MGHDK and CDR2 SYGVNS. The J segment lost 11 bases and the V segment lost 6 bases, leaving 2 bases of the junction unmatched. The CDR3 is 12 amino acids. Here the CDR3 reads CASSGQGTPLHF. CDR3 coding DNA: TGTGCCAGCAGCGGACAGGGGACACCCCTCCACTTT.

This chain joins TRBV6-1 and TRBJ2-4; D might be TRBD2 (6 bases). The germline V gene has CDR1 MNHNS and CDR2 SASEGT. This CDR3 contains 21 residues. V was clipped by 1 base and J by 0 bases, with 25 bases between them. The CDR3 loop reads CASSEGLKGIGGSIAKNIQYF. In DNA form, the CDR3 reads TGTGCCAGCAGTGAAGGGCTGAAAGGTATCGGAGGGAGCATAGCCAAAAACATTCAGTACTTC.

This clone occurred a few times. The chain couples TRBV15 to TRBJ2-2; perhaps TRBD2 as D (5 bases). V gave up 4 bases and J gave up 2 bases, with 17 bases separating them. Germline CDR1 is LNHNV and CDR2 is YYDKDF (reference sequence). This CDR3 spans 17 amino acids. The CDR3 nucleotides are TGTGCCACCAGCAAGGAGCCCCTAAGCGGCAACACCGGGGAGCTGTTTTTT. The encoded protein is CATSKEPLSGNTGELFF.

The chain has TRBV7-7 and TRBJ2-2; 11 bases map to TRBD1. V was pared by 6 bases and J by 0 bases, with 6 bases of the junction left unmatched. CDR1 is SSHAT, CDR2 FNYEAQ, per germline (reference sequence). CDR3 length: 17 amino acids. In nucleotides, the CDR3 is TGTGCCAGCAGTCCCGGGACAGGGGGGCCGAACACCGGGGAGCTGTTTTTT. Translation gives CASSPGTGGPNTGELFF. The whole variable domain, filled in from reference TRBV7-7 and TRBJ2-2, reads GAGVSQSPRYKVTKRGQDVTLRCDPISSHATLYWYQQALGQGPEFLTYFNYEAQPDKSGLPSDRFSAERPEGSISTLTIQRTEQRDSAMYRCASSPGTGGPNTGELFFGEGSRLTVL.

The chain uses TRBV19 and TRBJ2-7; TRBD2 matches at 13 bases. CDR1 and CDR2 from the germline V gene are LNHDA and SQIVND (reference sequence). Trimming at V came to 5 bases and at J to 2 bases, leaving 12 bases not matched to a gene. There are 18 residues in the CDR3. The CDR3 region has the DNA TGTGCCAGTAGTTCCCCAAGGGGACTAGCGGGACCAACCTACGAGCAGTACTTC. This codes for CASSSPRGLAGPTYEQYF.

The chain couples TRBV6-6 to TRBJ2-7, with 7 nucleotides matching TRBD1. V gave up 4 bases and J gave up 4 bases; unmatched junction bases: 7. CDR1 is MNHNY, CDR2 SVGAGI, per germline (reference sequence). CDR3 length equals 14 residues. The CDR3 sequence is CASSWDSSDYEQYF. The CDR3 DNA reads as TGTGCCAGCAGTTGGGACAGTTCCGATTACGAGCAGTACTTC.

The rearrangement links TRBV4-2 to TRBJ2-3, with D possibly TRBD2 on 6 matching bases. CDR1 and CDR2 from the germline V gene are LGHNA and YNFKEQ. V was clipped by 4 bases and J by 6 bases, with 11 bases between them. The CDR3 contains 13 residues. In DNA form, the CDR3 reads TGTGCCAGCAGCCGGCAAGGAGGGGATACGCAGTATTTT. Translated: CASSRQGGDTQYF.

The genes are TRBV25-1 and TRBJ1-1; D gene ambiguous. The CDR3 runs to 12 residues. Germline V gene sequence: CDR1 MGHDK, CDR2 SYGVNS. The V and J ends lost 6 bases and 7 bases respectively, with 12 bases between them. The DNA of the CDR3 is TGTGCCAGCAGACCCTCAGGTGGTGAAGCTTTCTTT. Its protein product is CASRPSGGEAFF.

The rearrangement uses TRBV27 and TRBJ2-1; TRBD2 matches at 13 bases. The germline CDR1 and CDR2 sequences are MNHEY and SMNVEV (reference sequence). The CDR3 extends over 14 amino acids. The ends lost 5 bases at V and 9 bases at J; junction bases unmatched: 4. The CDR3: CASSVGLAGTEQFF. The CDR3 nucleotides read TGTGCCAGCAGTGTGGGACTAGCGGGAACTGAGCAGTTCTTC.

CDR3 DNA: TGTGCCAGCAGCTTAGTAGACACCGGGGAGCTGTTTTTT. It translates to CASSLVDTGELFF. V is TRBV7-3 and J is TRBJ2-2; no firm D call. The CDR3 length is 13 residues. Trimming cost V 2 bases and J 3 bases, with 4 bases left between them. In germline, CDR1 is SGHTA, CDR2 FQGTGA.

V and J are TRBV14 and TRBJ2-3; D gene unclear. Germline V lookup: CDR1 SGHDN, CDR2 FVKESK. V gave up 4 bases and J gave up 0 bases, with 11 bases separating them. CDR3 size: 15 residues. CDR3 sequence (DNA): TGTGCCAGCAGCCTAAACTCTCTGAGCACAGATACGCAGTATTTT. Translating gives CASSLNSLSTDTQYF. The variable domain in full, with the rest retrieved from reference TRBV14 and TRBJ2-3, is EAGVTQFPSHSVIEKGQTVTLRCDPISGHDNLYWYRRVMGKEIKFLLHFVKESKQDESGMPNNRFLAERTGGTYSTLKVQPAELEDSGVYFCASSLNSLSTDTQYFGPGTRLTVL.

This chain joins TRBV6-5 and TRBJ1-1; no firm D call. CDR1 and CDR2 (germline): MNHEY, SVGAGI. The CDR3 runs to 12 residues. The ends were cut back, 7 bases at V and 1 base at J, with 7 bases in the middle. The CDR3 spells CASKTPNTEAFF. CDR3 sequence (DNA): TGTGCCAGCAAGACACCGAACACTGAAGCTTTCTTT.

The J gene is TRBJ2-3, the V gene TRBV29-1; perhaps TRBD2 as D (6 bases). Germline V CDR1 and CDR2: SQVTM, ANQGSEA. The CDR3 consists of 13 residues. Trimming pared 7 bases from V and 3 bases from J, leaving 14 bases between. The chain's CDR3 is CSARRRETDTQYF. As DNA, the CDR3 is TGCAGCGCCAGACGGCGGGAAACAGATACGCAGTATTTT.